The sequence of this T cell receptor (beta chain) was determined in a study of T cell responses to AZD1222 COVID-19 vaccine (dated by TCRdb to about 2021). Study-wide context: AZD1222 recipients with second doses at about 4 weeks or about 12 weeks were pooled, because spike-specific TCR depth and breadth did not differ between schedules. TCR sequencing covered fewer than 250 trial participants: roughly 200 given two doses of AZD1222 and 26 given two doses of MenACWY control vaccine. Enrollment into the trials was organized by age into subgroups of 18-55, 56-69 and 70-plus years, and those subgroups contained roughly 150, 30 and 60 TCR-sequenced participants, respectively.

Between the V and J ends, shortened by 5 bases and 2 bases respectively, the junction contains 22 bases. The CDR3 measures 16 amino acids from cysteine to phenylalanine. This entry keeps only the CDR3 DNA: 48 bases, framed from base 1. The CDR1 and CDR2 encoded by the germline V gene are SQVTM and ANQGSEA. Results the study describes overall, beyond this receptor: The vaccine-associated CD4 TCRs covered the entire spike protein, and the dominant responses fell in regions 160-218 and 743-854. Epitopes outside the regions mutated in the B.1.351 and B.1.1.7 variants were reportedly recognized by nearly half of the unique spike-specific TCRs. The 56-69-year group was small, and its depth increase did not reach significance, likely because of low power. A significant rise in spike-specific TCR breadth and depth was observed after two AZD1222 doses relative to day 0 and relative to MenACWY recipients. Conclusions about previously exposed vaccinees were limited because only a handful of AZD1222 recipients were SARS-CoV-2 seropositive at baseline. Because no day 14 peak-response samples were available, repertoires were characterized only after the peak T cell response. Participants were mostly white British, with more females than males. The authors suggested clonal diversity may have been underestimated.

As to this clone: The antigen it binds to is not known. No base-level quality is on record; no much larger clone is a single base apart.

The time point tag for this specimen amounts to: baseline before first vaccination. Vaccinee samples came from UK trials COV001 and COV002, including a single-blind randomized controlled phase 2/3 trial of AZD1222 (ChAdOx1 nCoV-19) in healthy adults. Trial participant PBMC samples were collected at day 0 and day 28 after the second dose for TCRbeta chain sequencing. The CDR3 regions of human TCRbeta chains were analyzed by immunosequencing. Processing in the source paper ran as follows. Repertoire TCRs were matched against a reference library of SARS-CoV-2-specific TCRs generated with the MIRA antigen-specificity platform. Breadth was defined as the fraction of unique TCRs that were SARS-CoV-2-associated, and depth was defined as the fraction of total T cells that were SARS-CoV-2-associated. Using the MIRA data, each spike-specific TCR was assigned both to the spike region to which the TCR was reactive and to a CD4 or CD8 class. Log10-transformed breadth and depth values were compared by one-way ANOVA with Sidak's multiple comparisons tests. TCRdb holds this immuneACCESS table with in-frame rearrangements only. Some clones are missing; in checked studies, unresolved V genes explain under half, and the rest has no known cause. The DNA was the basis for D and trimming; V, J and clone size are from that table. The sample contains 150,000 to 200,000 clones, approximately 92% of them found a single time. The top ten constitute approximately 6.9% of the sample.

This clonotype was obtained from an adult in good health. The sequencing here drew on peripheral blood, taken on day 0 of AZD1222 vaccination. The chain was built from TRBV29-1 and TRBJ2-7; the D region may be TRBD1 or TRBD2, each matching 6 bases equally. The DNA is TGCAGCGTTAAGGACGTCGGGGGCCTTAATCCCTACGAGCAGTACTTC. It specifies CSVKDVGGLNPYEQYF.